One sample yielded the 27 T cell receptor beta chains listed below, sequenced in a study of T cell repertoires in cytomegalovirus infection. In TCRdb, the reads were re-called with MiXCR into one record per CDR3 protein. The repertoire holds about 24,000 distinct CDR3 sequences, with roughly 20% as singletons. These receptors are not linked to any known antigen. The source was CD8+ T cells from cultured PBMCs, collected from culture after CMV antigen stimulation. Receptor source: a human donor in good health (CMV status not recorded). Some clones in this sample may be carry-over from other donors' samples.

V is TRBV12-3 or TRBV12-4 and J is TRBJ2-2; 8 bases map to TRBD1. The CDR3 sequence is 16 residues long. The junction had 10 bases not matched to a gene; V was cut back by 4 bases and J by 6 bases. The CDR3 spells CASSSGDRGRPGELFF. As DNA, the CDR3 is TGTGCCAGCAGTTCTGGAGACAGGGGTCGTCCCGGGGAGCTGTTTTTT.

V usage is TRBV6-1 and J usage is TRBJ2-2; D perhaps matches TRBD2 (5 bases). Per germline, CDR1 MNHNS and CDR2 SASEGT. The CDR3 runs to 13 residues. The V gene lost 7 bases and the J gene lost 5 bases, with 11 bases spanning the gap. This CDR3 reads CASISAETGELFF. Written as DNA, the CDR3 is TGTGCCAGCATTTCAGCGGAGACCGGGGAGCTGTTTTTT.

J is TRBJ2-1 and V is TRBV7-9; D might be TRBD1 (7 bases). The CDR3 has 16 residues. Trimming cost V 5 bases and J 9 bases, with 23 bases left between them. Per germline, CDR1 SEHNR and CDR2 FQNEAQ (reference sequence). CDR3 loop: CASSKYRGGSDPEQFF. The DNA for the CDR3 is TGTGCCAGCAGCAAGTACAGGGGAGGCTCCGACCCTGAGCAGTTCTTC.

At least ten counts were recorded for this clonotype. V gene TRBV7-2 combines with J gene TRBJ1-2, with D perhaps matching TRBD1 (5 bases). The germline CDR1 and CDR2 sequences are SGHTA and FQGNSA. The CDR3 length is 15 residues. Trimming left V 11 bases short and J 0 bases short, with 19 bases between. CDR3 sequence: CALGYPGRTNYGYTF. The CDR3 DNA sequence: TGTGCCTTAGGTTATCCGGGACGCACTAACTATGGCTACACCTTC.

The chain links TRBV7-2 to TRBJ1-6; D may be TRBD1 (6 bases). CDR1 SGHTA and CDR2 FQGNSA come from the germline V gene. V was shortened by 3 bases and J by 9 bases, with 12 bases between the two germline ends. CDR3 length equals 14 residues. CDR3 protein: CASSFGGHGSPLHF. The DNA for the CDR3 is TGTGCCAGCAGCTTTGGGGGGCATGGTTCACCCCTCCACTTT.

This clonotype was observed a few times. CDR3 DNA: TGTGCCAGCAGCTTAGGTCGGTACAGCAGGGGAAGGGTTAATTCACCCCTCCACTTT. Amino acid sequence: CASSLGRYSRGRVNSPLHF. The J gene is TRBJ1-6, the V gene TRBV11-3; TRBD1 is a possible D gene (6 bases). CDR1 and CDR2 from the germline V gene are SGHNT and YENEEA. This CDR3 has 19 amino acids. Trimming shortened V by 1 base and J by 6 bases, and 22 bases separated the two germline ends.

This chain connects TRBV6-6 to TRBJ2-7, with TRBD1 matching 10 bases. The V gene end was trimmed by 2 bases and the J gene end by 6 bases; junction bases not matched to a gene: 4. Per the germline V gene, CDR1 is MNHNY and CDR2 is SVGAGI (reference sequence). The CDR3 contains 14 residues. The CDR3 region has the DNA TGTGCCAGCAGTTACGGGACAGGGGTCGCCGAGCAGTACTTC. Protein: CASSYGTGVAEQYF.

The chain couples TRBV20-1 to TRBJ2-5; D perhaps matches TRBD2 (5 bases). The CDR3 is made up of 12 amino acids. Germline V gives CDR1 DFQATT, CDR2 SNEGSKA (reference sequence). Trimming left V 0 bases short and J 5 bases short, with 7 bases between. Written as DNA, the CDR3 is TGCAGTGCTAGAGATCGGGGTGAGACCCAGTACTTC. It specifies CSARDRGETQYF.

The CDR3: CASQLAGGLEARETQYF. The CDR3 region has the DNA TGTGCCAGCCAGCTAGCGGGGGGGCTTGAGGCTCGAGAGACCCAGTACTTC. The genes are TRBV7-8 and TRBJ2-5; 12 bases fit TRBD2. The CDR3 consists of 17 residues. CDR1 is SGHVS, CDR2 FQNEAQ, per germline. V lost 8 bases to trimming and J lost 4 bases; unmatched junction nucleotides: 14.

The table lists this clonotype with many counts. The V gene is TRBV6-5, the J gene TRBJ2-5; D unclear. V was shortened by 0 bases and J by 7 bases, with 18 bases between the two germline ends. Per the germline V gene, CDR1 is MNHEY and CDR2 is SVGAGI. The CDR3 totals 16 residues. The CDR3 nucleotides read TGTGCCAGCAGTTACTCGGGTGGGGATTCGTCAGGGACCCAGTACTTC. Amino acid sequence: CASSYSGGDSSGTQYF.

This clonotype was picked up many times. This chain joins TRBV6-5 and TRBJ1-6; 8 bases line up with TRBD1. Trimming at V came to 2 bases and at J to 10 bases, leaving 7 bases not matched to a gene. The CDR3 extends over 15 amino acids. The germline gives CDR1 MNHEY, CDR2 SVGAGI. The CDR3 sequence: CASSYEGRGRSPLHF. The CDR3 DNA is TGTGCCAGCAGTTACGAAGGCAGGGGGCGATCACCCCTCCACTTT.

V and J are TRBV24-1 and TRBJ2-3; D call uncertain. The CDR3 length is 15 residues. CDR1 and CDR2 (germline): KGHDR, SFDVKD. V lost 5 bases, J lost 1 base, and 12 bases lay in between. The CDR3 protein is CATSAENEGTDTQYF. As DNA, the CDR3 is TGTGCCACCAGTGCCGAGAATGAGGGCACAGATACGCAGTATTTT.

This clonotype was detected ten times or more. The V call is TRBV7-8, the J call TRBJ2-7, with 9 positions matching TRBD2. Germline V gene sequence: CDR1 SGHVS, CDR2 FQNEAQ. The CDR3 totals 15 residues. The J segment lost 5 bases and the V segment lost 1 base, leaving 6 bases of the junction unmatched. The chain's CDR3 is CASSLDRAGGNEQYF. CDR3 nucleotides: TGTGCCAGCAGCTTAGATCGAGCGGGGGGTAACGAGCAGTACTTC.

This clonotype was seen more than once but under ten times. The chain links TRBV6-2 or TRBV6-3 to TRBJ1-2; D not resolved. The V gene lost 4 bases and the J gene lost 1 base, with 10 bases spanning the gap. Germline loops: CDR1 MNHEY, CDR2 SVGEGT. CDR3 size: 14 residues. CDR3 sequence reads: CASSSFLGNYGYTF. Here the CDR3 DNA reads TGTGCCAGCAGTTCCTTCCTCGGTAACTATGGCTACACCTTC.

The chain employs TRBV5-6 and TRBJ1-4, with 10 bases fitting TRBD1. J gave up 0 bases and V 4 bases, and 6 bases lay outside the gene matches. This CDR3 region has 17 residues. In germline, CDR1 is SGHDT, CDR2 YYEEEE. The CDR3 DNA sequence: TGTGCCAGCAGCGAGGGACAGGGGTCCGCAACTAATGAAAAACTGTTTTTT. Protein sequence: CASSEGQGSATNEKLFF.

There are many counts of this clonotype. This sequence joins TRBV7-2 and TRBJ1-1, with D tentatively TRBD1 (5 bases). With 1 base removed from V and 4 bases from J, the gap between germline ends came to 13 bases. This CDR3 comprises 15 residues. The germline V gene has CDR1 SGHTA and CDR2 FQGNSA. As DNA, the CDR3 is TGTGCCAGCAGCTTAGACTACGGGGGAAGCACTGAAGCTTTCTTT. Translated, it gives CASSLDYGGSTEAFF.

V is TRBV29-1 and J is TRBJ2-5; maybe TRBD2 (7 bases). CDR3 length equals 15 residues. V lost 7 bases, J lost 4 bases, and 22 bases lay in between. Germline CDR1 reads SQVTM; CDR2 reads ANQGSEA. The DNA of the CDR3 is TGCAGCGGAGGAAGGAGTGGGGGGGCCGGAGAGACCCAGTACTTC. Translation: CSGGRSGGAGETQYF.

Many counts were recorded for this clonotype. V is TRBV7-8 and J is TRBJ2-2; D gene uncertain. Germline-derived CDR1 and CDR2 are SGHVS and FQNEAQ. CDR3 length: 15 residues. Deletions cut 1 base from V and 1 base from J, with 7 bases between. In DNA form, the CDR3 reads TGTGCCAGCAGCTTAGGATGGATGAACACCGGGGAGCTGTTTTTT. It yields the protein CASSLGWMNTGELFF.

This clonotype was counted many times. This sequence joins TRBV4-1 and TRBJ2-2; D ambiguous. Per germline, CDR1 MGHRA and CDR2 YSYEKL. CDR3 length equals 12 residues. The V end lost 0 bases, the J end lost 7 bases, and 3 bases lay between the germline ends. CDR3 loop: CASSQEIGELFF. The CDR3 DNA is TGCGCCAGCAGCCAAGAGATCGGGGAGCTGTTTTTT.

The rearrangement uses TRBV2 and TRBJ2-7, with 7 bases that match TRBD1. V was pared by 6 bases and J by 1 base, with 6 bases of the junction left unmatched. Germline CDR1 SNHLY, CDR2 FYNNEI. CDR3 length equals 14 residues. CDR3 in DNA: TGTGCCAGCAGGGAGGACAGGAATTCCTACGAGCAGTACTTC. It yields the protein CASREDRNSYEQYF.

This chain's CDR3 is CASSPVTSQETQYF. Written as DNA, the CDR3 is TGTGCCAGCAGCCCAGTGACTAGCCAAGAGACCCAGTACTTC. The J gene is TRBJ2-5, the V gene TRBV7-2; TRBD2 is a possible D gene (6 bases). V lost 5 bases and J 1 base, leaving 11 bases between the germline ends. Looked up from germline, CDR1 is SGHTA and CDR2 is FQGNSA. The CDR3 runs to 14 residues.

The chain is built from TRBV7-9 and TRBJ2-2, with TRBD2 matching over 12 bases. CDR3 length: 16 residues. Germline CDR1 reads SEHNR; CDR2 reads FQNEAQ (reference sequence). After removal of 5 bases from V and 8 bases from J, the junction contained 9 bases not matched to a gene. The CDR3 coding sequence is TGTGCCAGCAGCGCCCCTAGCGGGGGGGCGTCGGGGGAGCTGTTTTTT. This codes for CASSAPSGGASGELFF.

The CDR3 sequence is CASSFRDYEQYF. CDR3 coding DNA: TGTGCCAGCAGCTTCAGGGACTACGAGCAGTACTTC. The chain is built from TRBV13 and TRBJ2-7; TRBD1 might be the D (5 bases). The CDR3 runs 12 residues. The V gene lost 3 bases and the J gene lost 3 bases, with 6 bases spanning the gap. The germline V gene has CDR1 PRHDT and CDR2 FYEKMQ (reference sequence).

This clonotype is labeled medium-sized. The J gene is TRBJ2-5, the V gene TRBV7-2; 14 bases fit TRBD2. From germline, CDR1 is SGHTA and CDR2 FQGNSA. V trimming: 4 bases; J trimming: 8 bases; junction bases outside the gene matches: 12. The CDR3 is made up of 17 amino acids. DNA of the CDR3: TGTGCCAGCAGCTGGAAAACACGACTAGCGGGGGGGCCTACCCAGTACTTC. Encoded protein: CASSWKTRLAGGPTQYF. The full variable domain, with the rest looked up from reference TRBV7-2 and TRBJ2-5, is GAGVSQSPSNKVTEKGKDVELRCDPISGHTALYWYRQSLGQGLEFLIYFQGNSAPDKSGLPSDRFSAERTGGSVSTLTIQRTQQEDSAVYLCASSWKTRLAGGPTQYFGPGTRLLVL.

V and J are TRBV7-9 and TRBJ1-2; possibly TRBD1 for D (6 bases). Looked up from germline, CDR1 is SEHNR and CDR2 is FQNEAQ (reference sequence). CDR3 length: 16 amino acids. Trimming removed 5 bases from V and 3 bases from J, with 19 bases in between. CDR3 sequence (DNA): TGTGCCAGCAGCCCGGGGGGGGACAATCCTTACTATGGCTACACCTTC. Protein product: CASSPGGDNPYYGYTF.

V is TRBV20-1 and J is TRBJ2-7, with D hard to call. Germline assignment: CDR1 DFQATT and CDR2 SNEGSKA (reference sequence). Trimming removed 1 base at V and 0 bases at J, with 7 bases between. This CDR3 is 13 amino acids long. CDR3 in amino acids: CSARGQNSYEQYF. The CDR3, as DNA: TGCAGTGCTAGAGGTCAGAACTCCTACGAGCAGTACTTC.

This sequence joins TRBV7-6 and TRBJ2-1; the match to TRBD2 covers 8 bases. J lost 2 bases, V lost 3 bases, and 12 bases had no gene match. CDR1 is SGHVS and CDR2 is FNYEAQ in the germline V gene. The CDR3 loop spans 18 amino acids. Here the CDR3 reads CASSFGVGAGGTYNEQFF. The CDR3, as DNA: TGTGCCAGCAGCTTTGGCGTTGGCGCGGGGGGCACCTACAATGAGCAGTTCTTC.